The entry that follows covers one TCR beta chain sequence. The sample belongs to a study of cytomegalovirus exposure and HLA in healthy donors. It was with 60 Vbeta and 13 Jbeta primers that the PCR ran. Generated by immunoSEQ multiplex PCR, the TCRdb table keeps only in-frame clones and is missing some. The data hold about 92,000 clones, with 84% observed a single time. The clonotype comes from a woman between 18 and 29 years old in good health and CMV-seropositive. Sequenced input: PBMCs.

CDR3 sequence: CASSSRTTTEYNEKLFF. CDR3 nucleotide sequence: TGCGCCAGCAGCTCCCGCACTACGACAGAGTATAATGAAAAACTGTTTTTT. The chain is built from TRBV5-1 and TRBJ1-4; TRBD1 might be the D (5 bases). V lost 3 bases, J lost 4 bases, and 19 bases lay in between. The germline gives CDR1 SGHRS, CDR2 YFSETQ. CDR3 size: 17 residues.